This entry features one T cell receptor beta chain sequence. Antigen unknown. These data originate in a study of shared clonotypes between healthy human individuals. On the study more broadly: CD4 naive and memory got three plates each, CD8 naive two, CD8 memory one.

Study observations and caveats: Expectations were that clonotype sharing among donors would be affected by sequencing depth. It was only blood that was sampled, and tissue repertoires likely differ.

A CD45RA+ naive subset and a CD45RA-negative memory subset were split from CD4+ cells. V shed 0 bases and J 9 bases; nucleotides not matched to a gene: 24. The CDR3 spans 20 residues. The germline V gene encodes CDR1 SGDLS and CDR2 YYNGEE. Sequenced by immunoSEQ multiplex PCR; TCRdb stores in-frame clones only, minus some. The data show about 1.5 million clones, with roughly 96% seen just once and over 1% held by the top ten. The chain recombines TRBV9 with TRBJ2-1, with 7 bases aligning to TRBD2. The sequence derives from a man aged 25 to 40 in good health. Sequenced input: naive CD4+ T cells sorted from blood. The subset was: CD45RA+ positively selected. CDR3 amino acids: CASSVESGWRLAERGGEQFF. For the CDR3, the DNA is TGTGCCAGCAGCGTAGAATCGGGATGGCGGCTAGCGGAGCGTGGGGGTGAGCAGTTCTTC.